The rows below give T cell receptor beta chains drawn from one sample of a study of T cells in localized non-small cell lung cancer. Measured with immunoSEQ multiplex PCR; TCRdb has only the in-frame clones, and not every one. The sample consists of 25,000 to 35,000 clones, approximately 90% of them appearing once. Source: peripheral blood mononuclear cells, taken before any cancer treatment. Receptor source: a woman aged 40-69 years with stage III lung adenocarcinoma. Both conserved end residues are part of each CDR3. A D gene is named only where the DNA matches it firmly. Clone size, where shown, is once, few, many, or a class for clones that have expanded.

D	V	J	size	CDR3	DNA
NA	TRBV19	TRBJ1-5	NA	CASSISQLQPQHF	TGTGCCAGTAGTATAAGCCAGCTTCAGCCCCAGCATTTT
NA	TRBV14	TRBJ2-3	NA	CASSPRVGTDTQYF	TGTGCCAGCAGCCCCCGAGTGGGCACAGATACGCAGTATTTT
NA	TRBV28	TRBJ2-7	NA	CASSLLRFSYEQYF	TGTGCCAGCAGTTTACTACGGTTCTCCTACGAGCAGTACTTC
TRBD1	TRBV7-9	TRBJ1-2	few	CASSLLDRGHGYTF	TGTGCCAGCAGCTTATTAGACAGGGGGCATGGCTACACCTTC
NA	TRBV5-8	TRBJ1-6	NA	CASSPLYAALHF	TGTGCCAGCAGCCCGCTTTACGCGGCCCTCCACTTT
TRBD1	TRBV5-4	TRBJ2-7	NA	CASSLGQGSYEQYF	TGTGCCAGCAGTTTGGGACAGGGGTCCTACGAGCAGTACTTC
NA	TRBV6-6	TRBJ1-2	NA	CASSSSDNSYGYTF	TGTGCCAGCAGCTCCTCAGACAACTCCTATGGCTACACCTTC
TRBD1	TRBV13	TRBJ1-2	NA	CASSLRTGGDYGYTF	TGTGCCAGCAGCTTGAGGACAGGGGGCGACTATGGCTACACCTTC
NA	TRBV5-4	TRBJ2-7	NA	CASSLGGRVYEQYF	TGTGCCAGCAGCTTGGGAGGCAGGGTTTACGAGCAGTACTTC
NA	TRBV7-3	TRBJ2-3	NA	CASSFLGGGPRDTQYF	TGTGCCAGCAGCTTCCTTGGGGGGGGGCCCCGGGATACGCAGTATTTT
NA	TRBV9	TRBJ1-2	NA	CASSFPGRGKGYTF	TGTGCCAGCAGCTTCCCGGGAAGGGGGAAGGGCTACACCTTC
NA	TRBV6-1	TRBJ1-1	NA	CASSEDRDTEAFF	TGTGCCAGCAGTGAAGACAGGGACACTGAAGCTTTCTTT
TRBD1	TRBV11-3	TRBJ1-1	NA	CASSPTWTGIRTEAFF	TGTGCCAGCAGCCCTACTTGGACAGGGATCCGTACTGAAGCTTTCTTT
NA	TRBV7-9	TRBJ1-4	NA	CASSLERVPNEKLFF	TGTGCCAGCAGCTTAGAGAGGGTCCCGAATGAAAAACTGTTTTTT
NA	TRBV6-6	TRBJ2-3	NA	CASKQGPPTDTQYF	TGTGCCAGCAAGCAGGGCCCTCCCACAGATACGCAGTATTTT
NA	TRBV6-6	TRBJ1-5	NA	CASSYSPSQPQHF	TGTGCCAGCAGTTACTCCCCGAGTCAGCCCCAGCATTTT
TRBD1	TRBV4-2	TRBJ2-1	NA	CASSPSTGVLDEQFF	TGTGCCAGCAGCCCTTCCACAGGGGTCCTCGATGAGCAGTTCTTC
NA	TRBV2	TRBJ2-7	NA	CASSETLNYEQYF	TGTGCCAGCAGTGAGACCCTAAACTACGAGCAGTACTTC
TRBD2	TRBV5-4	TRBJ2-3	NA	CASSTGTSGITDTQYF	TGTGCCAGCAGCACCGGGACTAGCGGGATCACAGATACGCAGTATTTT
NA	TRBV6-5	TRBJ2-2	NA	CASSYSNSANTGELFF	TGTGCCAGCAGTTACTCAAACAGCGCGAACACCGGGGAGCTGTTTTTT
TRBD2	TRBV7-9	TRBJ2-7	NA	CASSSGLAYEQYF	TGTGCCAGCAGCTCTGGACTAGCCTACGAGCAGTACTTC
NA	TRBV10-3	TRBJ2-5	NA	CAIGGWGQETQYF	TGTGCCATCGGGGGTTGGGGGCAAGAGACCCAGTACTTC
TRBD2	TRBV19	TRBJ2-7	NA	CASSMGFSGYLPYEQYF	TGTGCCAGTAGTATGGGTTTTAGCGGGTATCTTCCCTACGAGCAGTACTTC
NA	TRBV19	TRBJ1-1	NA	CASSIRENTEAFF	TGTGCCAGTAGTATCCGAGAGAACACTGAAGCTTTCTTT
NA	TRBV7-9	TRBJ2-6	NA	CASSLGWGSGANVLTF	TGTGCCAGCAGCTTAGGTTGGGGGTCTGGGGCCAACGTCCTGACTTTC
NA	TRBV21-1	TRBJ1-5	NA	CASSKGFPHRANSNQPQHF	TGTGCCAGCAGCAAAGGCTTCCCCCACAGGGCTAATAGCAATCAGCCCCAGCATTTT
TRBD1	TRBV2	TRBJ1-1	NA	CASSTDRETEAFF	TGTGCCAGCAGCACCGACAGGGAAACTGAAGCTTTCTTT
NA	TRBV10-3	TRBJ1-1	NA	CAISASGNTEAFF	TGTGCCATCAGTGCCTCAGGGAATACTGAAGCTTTCTTT
NA	TRBV4-1	TRBJ1-5	NA	CASSQDGQFNQPQHF	TGCGCCAGCAGCCAAGATGGACAGTTCAATCAGCCCCAGCATTTT
TRBD2	TRBV30	TRBJ2-3	NA	CAWSVAGAGGTDTQYF	TGTGCCTGGAGTGTCGCGGGAGCGGGGGGCACAGATACGCAGTATTTT
NA	TRBV7-8	TRBJ1-1	once	CASRRRVGSGNTEAFF	TGTGCCAGCAGGCGCAGGGTGGGATCGGGAAACACTGAAGCTTTCTTT
NA	TRBV7-9	TRBJ1-2	NA	CASSLDLRGYTF	TGTGCCAGCAGCTTAGATCTACGAGGCTACACCTTC
NA	TRBV15	TRBJ2-1	NA	CATSRNFEGHEQFF	TGTGCCACCAGCAGAAATTTTGAGGGCCATGAGCAGTTCTTC
NA	TRBV30	TRBJ1-1	NA	CACRNQMATEAFF	TGTGCCTGTAGGAACCAAATGGCCACTGAAGCTTTCTTT
NA	TRBV6-6	TRBJ1-2	NA	CASSYSSLNYGYTF	TGTGCCAGCAGTTACTCAAGTTTGAACTATGGCTACACCTTC
TRBD2	TRBV19	TRBJ2-1	NA	CASSYASGYNEQFF	TGTGCCAGTAGTTATGCTAGCGGCTACAATGAGCAGTTCTTC
NA	TRBV4-1	TRBJ1-3	NA	CASSQEAAASGNTIYF	TGCGCCAGCAGCCAAGAAGCGGCAGCCTCTGGAAACACCATATATTTT
TRBD2	TRBV30	TRBJ2-1	NA	CAWRITTSVYNEQFF	TGTGCCTGGAGGATAACGACTAGCGTCTACAATGAGCAGTTCTTC
NA	TRBV9	TRBJ1-3	once	CASSHQDKGRNTIYF	TGTGCCAGCAGCCATCAGGACAAAGGGCGCAACACCATATATTTT
NA	TRBV4-1	TRBJ2-7	NA	CASSQDAETLYEQYF	TGCGCCAGCAGCCAAGATGCGGAGACTCTTTACGAGCAGTACTTC
TRBD2	TRBV7-9	TRBJ2-1	once	CASSFGTSEQFF	TGTGCCAGCAGCTTTGGGACTAGCGAGCAGTTCTTC
NA	TRBV25-1	TRBJ2-5	NA	CASSELSDSAYQETQYF	TGTGCCAGCAGTGAATTGAGTGACAGTGCTTACCAAGAGACCCAGTACTTC
NA	TRBV6-6	TRBJ2-5	NA	CASRTDLRGSGETQYF	TGTGCCAGCAGAACTGACCTTAGGGGGTCCGGAGAGACCCAGTACTTC
NA	TRBV4-3	TRBJ1-6	NA	CASSQEKSSPLHF	TGCGCCAGCAGCCAAGAGAAATCCTCACCCCTCCACTTT
TRBD2	TRBV27	TRBJ2-7	NA	CASSHRTSGKYEQYF	TGTGCCAGCAGTCACCGGACTAGCGGGAAATACGAGCAGTACTTC
NA	TRBV30	TRBJ2-7	NA	CAWEGQPYEQYF	TGTGCCTGGGAAGGACAGCCCTACGAGCAGTACTTC
TRBD2	TRBV29-1	TRBJ2-7	NA	CSVRTSGSYEQYF	TGCAGCGTACGGACTAGCGGGAGCTACGAGCAGTACTTC
NA	TRBV10-1	TRBJ2-7	NA	CASSSGSGGSEQYF	TGCGCCAGCAGTTCGGGCAGTGGAGGGAGCGAGCAGTACTTC
TRBD1	TRBV10-3	TRBJ1-3	NA	CAISPGTGGFGNTIYF	TGTGCCATCAGTCCCGGGACAGGGGGCTTTGGAAACACCATATATTTT
TRBD2	TRBV7-9	TRBJ2-1	NA	CASSRLASRPNYNEQFF	TGTGCCAGCAGCCGACTAGCGTCCCGGCCTAACTACAATGAGCAGTTCTTC
TRBD1	TRBV7-9	TRBJ2-2	NA	CASRGTGGGSNTGELFF	TGTGCCAGCAGGGGGACAGGGGGCGGATCGAACACCGGGGAGCTGTTTTTT
TRBD2	TRBV4-1	TRBJ2-2	once	CASSGTSGNTGELFF	TGCGCCAGCAGCGGGACTAGCGGCAACACCGGGGAGCTGTTTTTT
TRBD2	TRBV19	TRBJ2-3	once	CASNPSGRRGDTQYF	TGTGCCAGTAACCCTAGCGGGAGGAGAGGAGATACGCAGTATTTT
TRBD1	TRBV14	TRBJ2-1	NA	CASSHRSGGAYNEQFF	TGTGCCAGCAGCCATCGTTCAGGGGGCGCTTACAATGAGCAGTTCTTC
NA	TRBV6-5	TRBJ2-1	NA	CASSYSPTDSYNEQFF	TGTGCCAGCAGTTACTCCCCGACAGACTCCTACAATGAGCAGTTCTTC
TRBD1	TRBV7-9	TRBJ1-2	NA	CASSSGQGLGYTF	TGTGCCAGCAGTTCTGGACAGGGCCTAGGCTACACCTTC
TRBD1	TRBV7-9	TRBJ2-6	NA	CASSPGQGAAGANVLTF	TGTGCCAGCAGCCCCGGACAGGGGGCGGCTGGGGCCAACGTCCTGACTTTC
NA	TRBV4-1	TRBJ2-3	NA	CASSQDFTTDTQYF	TGCGCCAGCAGCCAAGACTTTACCACAGATACGCAGTATTTT
NA	TRBV4-1	TRBJ1-2	NA	CASSQDQTGPRSAYGYTF	TGCGCCAGCAGCCAAGATCAGACAGGTCCACGTTCGGCTTATGGCTACACCTTC
NA	TRBV28	TRBJ1-5	NA	CASSLRAQPQHF	TGTGCCAGCAGTTTAAGGGCCCAGCCCCAGCATTTT